A few counts support the clone carrying this T cell receptor beta chain. Antigen: not known. The CDR3 runs to 13 residues. V was cut by 3 bases and J by 6 bases, with 12 bases left in between. The second PCR ran about 6 to 11 cycles with a sample-barcoded 5' primer and J-beta primers. TCRdb recomputed calls from the 5' RACE reads with MiXCR, one row per CDR3 protein. The table has approximately 2,000,000 distinct CDR3 sequences, more than 35% seen once. The entry originates in a study of blood T cells in healthy people across ages. Whole-study results and caveats: Naive T cell percentage strongly correlated with TCR beta diversity. Long-lived donors had more naive CD4+ cells and higher diversity than aged donors.

Peripheral blood, roughly 9.3 milliliters per donor, was collected. The chain employs TRBV12-3 or TRBV12-4 and TRBJ2-7; D unresolved. Sequencing was done on a sample of blood. This clonotype was obtained from a human donor in good health. CDR3 in DNA: TGTGCCAGCAGTTTTCCCCACGTCGGCGAGCAGTACTTC. Protein product: CASSFPHVGEQYF.